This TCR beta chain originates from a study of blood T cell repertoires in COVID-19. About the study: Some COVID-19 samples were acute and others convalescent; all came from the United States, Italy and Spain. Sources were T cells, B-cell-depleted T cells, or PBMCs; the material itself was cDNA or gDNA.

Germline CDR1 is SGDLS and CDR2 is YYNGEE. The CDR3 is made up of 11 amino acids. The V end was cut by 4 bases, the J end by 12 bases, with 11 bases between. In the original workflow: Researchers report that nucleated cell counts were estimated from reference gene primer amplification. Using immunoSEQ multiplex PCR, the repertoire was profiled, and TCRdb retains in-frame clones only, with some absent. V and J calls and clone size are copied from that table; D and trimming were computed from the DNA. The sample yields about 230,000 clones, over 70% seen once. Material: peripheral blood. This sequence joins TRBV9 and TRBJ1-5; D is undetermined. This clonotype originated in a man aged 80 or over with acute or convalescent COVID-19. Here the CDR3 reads CASSIQNYQHF. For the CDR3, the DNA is TGTGCCAGCAGCATACAGAATTACCAGCATTTT.